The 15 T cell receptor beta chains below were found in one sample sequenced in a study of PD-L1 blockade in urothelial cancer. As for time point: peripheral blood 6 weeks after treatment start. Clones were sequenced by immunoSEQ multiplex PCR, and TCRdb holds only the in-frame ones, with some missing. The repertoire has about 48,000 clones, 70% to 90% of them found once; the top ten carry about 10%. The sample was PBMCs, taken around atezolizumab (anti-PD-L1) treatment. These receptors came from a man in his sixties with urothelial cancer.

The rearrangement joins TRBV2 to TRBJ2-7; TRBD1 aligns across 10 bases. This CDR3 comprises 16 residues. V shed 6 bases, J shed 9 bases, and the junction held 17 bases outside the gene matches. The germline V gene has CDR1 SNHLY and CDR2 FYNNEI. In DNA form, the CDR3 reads TGTGCCAGCAGAGCGACAGGGGGCGCGACCCCTCCTAGGCAGTACTTC. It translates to CASRATGGATPPRQYF. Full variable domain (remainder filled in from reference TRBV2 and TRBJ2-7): EPEVTQTPSHQVTQMGQEVILRCVPISNHLYFYWYRQILGQKVEFLVSFYNNEISEKSEIFDDQFSVERPDGSNFTLKIRSTKLEDSAMYFCASRATGGATPPRQYFGPGTRLTVT.

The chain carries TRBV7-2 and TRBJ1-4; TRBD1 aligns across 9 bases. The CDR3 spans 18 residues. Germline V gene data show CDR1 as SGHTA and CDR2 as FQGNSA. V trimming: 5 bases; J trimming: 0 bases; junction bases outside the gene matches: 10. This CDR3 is CASSPTGTGPATNEKLFF. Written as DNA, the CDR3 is TGTGCCAGCAGCCCGACCGGGACAGGGCCTGCAACTAATGAAAAACTGTTTTTT.

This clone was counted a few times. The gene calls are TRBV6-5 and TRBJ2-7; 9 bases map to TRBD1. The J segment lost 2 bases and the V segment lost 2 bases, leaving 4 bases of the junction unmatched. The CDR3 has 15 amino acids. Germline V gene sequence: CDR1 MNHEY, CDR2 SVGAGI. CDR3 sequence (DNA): TGTGCCAGCAGTTACAGGGGACAGGGTACCTACGAGCAGTACTTC. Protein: CASSYRGQGTYEQYF.

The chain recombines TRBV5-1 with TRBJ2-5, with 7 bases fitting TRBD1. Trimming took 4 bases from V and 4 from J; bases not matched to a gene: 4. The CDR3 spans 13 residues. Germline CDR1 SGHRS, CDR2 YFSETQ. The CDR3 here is CASSATGIETQYF. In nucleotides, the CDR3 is TGCGCCAGCAGCGCGACAGGGATAGAGACCCAGTACTTC.

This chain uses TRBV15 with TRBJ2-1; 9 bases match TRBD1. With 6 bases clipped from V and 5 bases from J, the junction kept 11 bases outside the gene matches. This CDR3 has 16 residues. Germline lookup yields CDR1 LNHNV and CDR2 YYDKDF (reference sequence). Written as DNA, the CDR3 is TGTGCCACCAGTCTACCGGGGGACAGGGTGAACAATGAGCAGTTCTTC. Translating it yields CATSLPGDRVNNEQFF.

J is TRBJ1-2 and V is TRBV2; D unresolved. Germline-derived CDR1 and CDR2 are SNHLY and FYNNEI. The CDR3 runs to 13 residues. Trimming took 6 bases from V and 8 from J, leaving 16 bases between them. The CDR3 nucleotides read TGTGCCAGCAGCCGGGGATGGGCTGAAGGCTACACCTTC. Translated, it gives CASSRGWAEGYTF.

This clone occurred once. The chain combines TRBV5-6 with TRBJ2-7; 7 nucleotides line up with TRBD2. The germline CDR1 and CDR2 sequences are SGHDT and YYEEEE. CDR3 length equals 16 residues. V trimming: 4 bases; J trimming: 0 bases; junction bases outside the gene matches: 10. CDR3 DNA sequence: TGTGCCAGCAGCCCGGGGCGGGGGTATTACTCCTACGAGCAGTACTTC. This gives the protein CASSPGRGYYSYEQYF.

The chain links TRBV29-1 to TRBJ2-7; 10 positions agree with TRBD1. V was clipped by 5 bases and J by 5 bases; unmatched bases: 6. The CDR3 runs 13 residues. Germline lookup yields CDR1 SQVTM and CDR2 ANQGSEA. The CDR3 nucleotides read TGCAGCGTTCCGGGACAGGGGTACCACGAGCAGTACTTC. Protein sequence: CSVPGQGYHEQYF.

The CDR3 coding sequence is TGTGCCAGCAGTATCACAGGGAAAACCTATGGCTACACCTTC. Its translation is CASSITGKTYGYTF. V usage is TRBV6-6 and J usage is TRBJ1-2; D is possibly TRBD1 (6 bases). Germline lookup yields CDR1 MNHNY and CDR2 SVGAGI (reference sequence). CDR3 length equals 14 residues. V shed 5 bases and J shed 4 bases, with 14 bases lying between them.

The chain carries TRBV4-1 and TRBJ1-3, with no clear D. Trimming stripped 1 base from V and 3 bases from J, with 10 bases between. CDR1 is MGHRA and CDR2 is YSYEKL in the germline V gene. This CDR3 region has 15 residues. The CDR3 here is CASSQGQARGNTIYF. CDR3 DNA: TGCGCCAGCAGCCAAGGTCAGGCTCGTGGAAACACCATATATTTT.

DNA of the CDR3: TGTGCCAGCAGCGAAGGGACAGCTAATGAAAAACTGTTTTTT. Translating gives CASSEGTANEKLFF. The rearrangement links TRBV9 to TRBJ1-4, with 7 bases matching TRBD1. The V gene's germline CDR1 is SGDLS and CDR2 YYNGEE. This CDR3 comprises 14 residues. The V gene end was trimmed by 3 bases and the J gene end by 3 bases; junction bases not matched to a gene: 2.

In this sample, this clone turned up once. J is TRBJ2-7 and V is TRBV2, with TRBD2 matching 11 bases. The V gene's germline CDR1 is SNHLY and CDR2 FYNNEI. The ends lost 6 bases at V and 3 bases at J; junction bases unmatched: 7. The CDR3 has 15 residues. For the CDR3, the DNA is TGTGCCAGCAGGCTCGGGACTAGCGGTATCTACGAGCAGTACTTC. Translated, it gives CASRLGTSGIYEQYF.

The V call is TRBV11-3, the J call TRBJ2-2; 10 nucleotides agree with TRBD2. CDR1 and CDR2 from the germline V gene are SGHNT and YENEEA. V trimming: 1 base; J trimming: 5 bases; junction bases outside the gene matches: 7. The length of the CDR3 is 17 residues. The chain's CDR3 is CASSLVQLAGITGELFF. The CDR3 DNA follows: TGTGCCAGCAGCTTAGTACAACTAGCGGGGATTACCGGGGAGCTGTTTTTT.

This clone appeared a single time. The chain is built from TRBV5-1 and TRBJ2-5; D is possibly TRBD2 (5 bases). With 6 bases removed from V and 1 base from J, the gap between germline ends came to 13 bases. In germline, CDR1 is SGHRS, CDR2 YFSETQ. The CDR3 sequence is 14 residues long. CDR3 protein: CASTQTTSQETQYF. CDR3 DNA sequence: TGCGCCAGCACCCAGACTACTTCCCAAGAGACCCAGTACTTC.

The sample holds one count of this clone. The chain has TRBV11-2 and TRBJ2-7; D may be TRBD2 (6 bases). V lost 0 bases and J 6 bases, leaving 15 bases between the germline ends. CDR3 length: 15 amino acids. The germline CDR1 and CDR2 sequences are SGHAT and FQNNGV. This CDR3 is CASSLDRGGLIEQYF. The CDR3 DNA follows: TGTGCCAGCAGCTTAGATAGAGGAGGGTTGATCGAGCAGTACTTC.